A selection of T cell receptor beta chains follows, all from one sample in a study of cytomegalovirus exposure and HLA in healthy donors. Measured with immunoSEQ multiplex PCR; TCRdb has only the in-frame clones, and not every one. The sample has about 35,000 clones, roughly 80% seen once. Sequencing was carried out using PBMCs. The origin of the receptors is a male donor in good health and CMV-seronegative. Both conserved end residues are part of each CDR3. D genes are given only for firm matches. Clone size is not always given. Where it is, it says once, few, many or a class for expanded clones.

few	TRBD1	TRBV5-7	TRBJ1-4	TGTGCCACCACCGGGGACAGGGGCATTCAAGATGAAAAACTGTTTTTT	CATTGDRGIQDEKLFF
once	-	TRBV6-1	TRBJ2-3	TGTGCCAGCAGGGAGGGTGGAGAGGCAGATACGCAGTATTTT	CASREGGEADTQYF
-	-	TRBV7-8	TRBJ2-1	TGTGCCAGCAGCTTATCGGGTAGCTCCTACAATGAGCAGTTCTTC	CASSLSGSSYNEQFF
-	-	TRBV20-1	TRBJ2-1	TGCAGTGCTAGTGAACTAAATGAGCAGTTCTTC	CSASELNEQFF
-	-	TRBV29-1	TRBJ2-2	TGCAGCGTTGAGGCGAGCGCCGGGGAGCTGTTTTTT	CSVEASAGELFF
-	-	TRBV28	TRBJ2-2	TGTGCCAGCAGCCTGTGGTGGGAGATCGCGAACACCGGGGAGCTGTTTTTT	CASSLWWEIANTGELFF
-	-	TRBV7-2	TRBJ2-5	TGTGCCAGCAGCTTCGGGGGCCAAGAGACCCAGTACTTC	CASSFGGQETQYF
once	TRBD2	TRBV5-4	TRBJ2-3	TGTGCCAGCGCCCCTAGCGGGGGGGCAGATACGCAGTATTTT	CASAPSGGADTQYF
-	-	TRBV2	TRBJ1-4	TGTGCCAGCAGCTTGCAGGGGTTTTATGAAAAACTGTTTTTT	CASSLQGFYEKLFF
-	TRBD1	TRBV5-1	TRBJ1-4	TGCGCCAGCAGCTTGAACAGGGGGCAAGAAAAACTGTTTTTT	CASSLNRGQEKLFF
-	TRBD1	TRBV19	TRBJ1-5	TGTGCCAGTAACCCTCCACAGGGGTCGGGGAATCAGCCCCAGCATTTT	CASNPPQGSGNQPQHF
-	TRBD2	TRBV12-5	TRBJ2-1	TGTGCTAGTGGTTTGGTACTAGTGCGGGGGGGCTCCTACAATGAGCAGTTCTTC	CASGLVLVRGGSYNEQFF
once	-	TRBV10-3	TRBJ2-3	TGTGCCATCATGGGCGGGCTCCCCACAGATACGCAGTATTTT	CAIMGGLPTDTQYF
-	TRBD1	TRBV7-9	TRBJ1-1	TGTGCCAGCAGCGGATGGGACAGGGAAGTGGACACTGAAGCTTTCTTT	CASSGWDREVDTEAFF
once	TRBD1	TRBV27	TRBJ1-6	TGTGCCAGCAGTCCCGACAGGGGAAATTCACCCCTCCACTTT	CASSPDRGNSPLHF
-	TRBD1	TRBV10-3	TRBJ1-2	TGTGCCACCGGAGCGGACAGGGGGCTCGGCTACACCTTC	CATGADRGLGYTF
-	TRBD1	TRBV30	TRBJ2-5	TGTGCCTGGAGCGAGGACAGGGGATTCCAAGAGACCCAGTACTTC	CAWSEDRGFQETQYF
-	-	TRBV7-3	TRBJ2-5	TGTGCCAGCAGCTTATCCGGGAACCAAGAGACCCAGTACTTC	CASSLSGNQETQYF
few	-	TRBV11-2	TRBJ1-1	TGTGCCAGCAGCTCCCTTCCAGGGTCGGTTGCTGAAGCTTTCTTT	CASSSLPGSVAEAFF
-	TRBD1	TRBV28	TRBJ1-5	TGTGCCAGCAGTCGGGACAGCCCCAGTTTCCTTAATCAGCCCCAGCATTTT	CASSRDSPSFLNQPQHF
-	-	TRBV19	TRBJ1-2	TGTGCCAGTAGTATCGCCAGGGCTAACTATGGCTACACCTTC	CASSIARANYGYTF
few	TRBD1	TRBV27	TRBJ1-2	TGTGCCAGCAATCTGGACAGGGTCTATGGCTACACCTTC	CASNLDRVYGYTF
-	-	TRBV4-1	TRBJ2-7	TGCGCCAGCAGCCAAAATGCAGACTCCTACGAGCAGTACTTC	CASSQNADSYEQYF
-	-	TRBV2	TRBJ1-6	TGTGCCAGCAGAAAACTGGACAGTAATTCACCCCTCCACTTT	CASRKLDSNSPLHF
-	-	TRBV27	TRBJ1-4	TGTGCCAGCAGTCCCGAGCCGGCAACTAATGAAAAACTGTTTTTT	CASSPEPATNEKLFF
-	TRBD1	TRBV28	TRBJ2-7	TGTGCCAGCAGCACAGGGGCTTTCACCTACGAGCAGTACTTC	CASSTGAFTYEQYF
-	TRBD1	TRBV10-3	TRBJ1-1	TGTGCCACAGGACAGGGGGCGGCCACTGAAGCTTTCTTT	CATGQGAATEAFF
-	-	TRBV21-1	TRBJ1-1	TGTGCCAGCAGCCCCCGGGGGAGTCTGAACACTGAAGCTTTCTTT	CASSPRGSLNTEAFF
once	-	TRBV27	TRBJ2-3	TGTGCCAGCAGTATTCTCGGCACAGATACGCAGTATTTT	CASSILGTDTQYF
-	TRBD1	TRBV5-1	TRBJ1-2	TGCGCCAGCAGCAAAAGACAGGGTTGGGACTATGGCTACACCTTC	CASSKRQGWDYGYTF
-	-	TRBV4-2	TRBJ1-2	TGTGCCAGCAGCCAAGATCCGGGGGGCGGCTACACCTTC	CASSQDPGGGYTF
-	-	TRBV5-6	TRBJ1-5	TGTGCCAGCAGCTTTGGACGGGGTCAGCCCCAGCATTTT	CASSFGRGQPQHF
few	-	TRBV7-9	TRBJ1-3	TGTGCCAGCAGCCGACGGACAGCCCGCTCTGGAAACACCATATATTTT	CASSRRTARSGNTIYF
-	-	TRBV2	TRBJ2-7	TGTGCCAGCACCGAGGTTACAGGGAGATACGAGCAGTACTTC	CASTEVTGRYEQYF
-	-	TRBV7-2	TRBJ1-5	TGTGCCAGCAGCTTAGAGGGAGGGTTGAGCAATCAGCCCCAGCATTTT	CASSLEGGLSNQPQHF
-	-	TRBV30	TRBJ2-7	TGTGCCTACCGGGTCCCCCTTAGCTACGAGCAGTACTTC	CAYRVPLSYEQYF
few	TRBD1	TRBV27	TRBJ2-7	TGTGCCAGCAGTTGGGGACAGGGGTACTACGAGCAGTACTTC	CASSWGQGYYEQYF
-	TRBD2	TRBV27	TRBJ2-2	TGTGCCAGCAGTTCCTGGGGGGGCGGGGAGCTGTTTTTT	CASSSWGGGELFF
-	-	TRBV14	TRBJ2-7	TGTGCCAGCAGCCAAGAGTTCATCGGGGGCTCCTACGAGCAGTACTTC	CASSQEFIGGSYEQYF
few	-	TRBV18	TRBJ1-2	TGTGCCAGCTCAGCTAACCCGGACTATGGCTACACCTTC	CASSANPDYGYTF
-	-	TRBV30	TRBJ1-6	TGTGCCTGGAGTCTGGGTACAGATAATTCACCCCTCCACTTT	CAWSLGTDNSPLHF
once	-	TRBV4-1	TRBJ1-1	TGCGCCAGCAGCCAAGATGAGAATCTCCCCACTGAAGCTTTCTTT	CASSQDENLPTEAFF
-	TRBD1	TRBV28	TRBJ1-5	TGTGCCAGCAGTTTCACTCGGGACAGGCTTTATCAGCCCCAGCATTTT	CASSFTRDRLYQPQHF
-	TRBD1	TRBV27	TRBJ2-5	TGTGCCAGCAAACACCCTGGACAGGGTCTGGCCCAGTACTTC	CASKHPGQGLAQYF
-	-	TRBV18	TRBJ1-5	TGTGCCAGCTCACCACTGGCCCAGCAGCCCCAGCATTTT	CASSPLAQQPQHF
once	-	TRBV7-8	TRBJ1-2	TGTGCCAGCAGTACCGACAGGTACTATGGCTACACCTTC	CASSTDRYYGYTF
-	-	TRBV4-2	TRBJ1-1	TGTGCCAGCAGCCAATCCCTTCCCGGACAGGAAGCTTTCTTT	CASSQSLPGQEAFF
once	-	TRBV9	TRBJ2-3	TGTGCCAGCAGCGAACTGGGGGCTAGCACAGATACGCAGTATTTT	CASSELGASTDTQYF
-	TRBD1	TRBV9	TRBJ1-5	TGTGCCAGCAGCCAGACAGGGATGAGCAATCAGCCCCAGCATTTT	CASSQTGMSNQPQHF
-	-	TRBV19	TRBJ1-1	TGTGCCAGTAGTATTCAAGCGAACACTGAAGCTTTCTTT	CASSIQANTEAFF
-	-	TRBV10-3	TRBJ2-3	TGTGCCATCAGTGAGATCCAAGAGGGGGCAGATACGCAGTATTTT	CAISEIQEGADTQYF
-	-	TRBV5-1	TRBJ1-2	TGCGCCAGCAGCGGCGAAAACAGGTTAGGCTATGGCTACACCTTC	CASSGENRLGYGYTF
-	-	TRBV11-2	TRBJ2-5	TGTGCCAGCAGCTTAGCTTTGTCACGGGAGACCCAGTACTTC	CASSLALSRETQYF
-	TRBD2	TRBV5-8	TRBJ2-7	TGTGCCAGCAGCCTTGCGGGAGACTCCTACGAGCAGTACTTC	CASSLAGDSYEQYF
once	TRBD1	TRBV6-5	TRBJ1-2	TGTGCCAGCAGTTACTCGACAGGGTTCTATGGCTACACCTTC	CASSYSTGFYGYTF
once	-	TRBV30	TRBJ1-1	TGTGCCTGGAAAGGTTCGGGGACTGAAGCTTTCTTT	CAWKGSGTEAFF